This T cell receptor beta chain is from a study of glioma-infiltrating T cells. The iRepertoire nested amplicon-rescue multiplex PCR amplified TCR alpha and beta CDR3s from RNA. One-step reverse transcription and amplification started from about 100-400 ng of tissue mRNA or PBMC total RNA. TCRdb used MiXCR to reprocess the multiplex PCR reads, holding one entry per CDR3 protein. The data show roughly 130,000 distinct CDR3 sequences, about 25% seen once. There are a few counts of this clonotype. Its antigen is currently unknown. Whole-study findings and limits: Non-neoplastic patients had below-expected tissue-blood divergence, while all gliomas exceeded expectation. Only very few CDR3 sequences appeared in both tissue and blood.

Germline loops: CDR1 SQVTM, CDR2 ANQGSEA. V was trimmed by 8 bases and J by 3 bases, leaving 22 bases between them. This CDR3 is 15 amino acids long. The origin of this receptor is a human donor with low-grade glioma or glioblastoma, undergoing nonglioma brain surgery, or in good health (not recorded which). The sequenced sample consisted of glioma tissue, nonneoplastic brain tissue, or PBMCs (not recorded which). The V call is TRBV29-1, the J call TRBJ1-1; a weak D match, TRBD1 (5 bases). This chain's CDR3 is CSTPAVGDSYTEAFF. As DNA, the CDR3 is TGCAGCACGCCCGCAGTTGGAGACAGCTACACTGAAGCTTTCTTT.